A selection of T cell receptor beta chains follows, all from one sample in a study of identical twins. TCRdb passed the 5' RACE reads through MiXCR, listing each CDR3 protein once. Among 200,000 or so distinct CDR3 sequences listed, around 8.1% were seen once. These same records also appear under a second study, on yellow fever vaccine responses in identical twins.

The source material was memory (CD45RO+) T cells sorted from blood. These receptors all stem from a woman aged 18-35 years in good health. Both conserved end residues are part of each CDR3. Each record gives: D gene, V gene, J gene, CDR3 length, clone size, CDR3 protein, CDR3 DNA. The D gene is left open where the match is weak. Not every row has a clone size; where given, it reads once, few, many or a size class.

d_call: .; v_call: TRBV5-4; j_call: TRBJ2-1; cdr3_length: 13; clone_size: .; cdr3_aa: CASSSAAGNEQFF; cdr3_nt: TGTGCCAGCAGCTCCGCGGCTGGCAATGAGCAGTTCTTC
d_call: .; v_call: TRBV29-1; j_call: TRBJ2-3; cdr3_length: 14; clone_size: .; cdr3_aa: CSVGFGTRQDTQYF; cdr3_nt: TGCAGCGTTGGGTTCGGAACCCGCCAAGATACGCAGTATTTT
d_call: .; v_call: TRBV7-2; j_call: TRBJ1-4; cdr3_length: 14; clone_size: many; cdr3_aa: CASSFRATNEKLFF; cdr3_nt: TGTGCCAGCAGCTTCAGGGCAACTAATGAAAAACTGTTTTTT
d_call: .; v_call: TRBV7-2; j_call: TRBJ2-2; cdr3_length: 14; clone_size: many; cdr3_aa: CASSFLRLTGELFF; cdr3_nt: TGTGCCAGCAGCTTCCTAAGGCTAACCGGGGAGCTGTTTTTT
d_call: TRBD2; v_call: TRBV7-2; j_call: TRBJ2-7; cdr3_length: 13; clone_size: many; cdr3_aa: CASSLVGTREQYF; cdr3_nt: TGTGCCAGCAGCTTGGTCGGGACTAGAGAGCAGTACTTC
d_call: .; v_call: TRBV7-9; j_call: TRBJ2-7; cdr3_length: 14; clone_size: .; cdr3_aa: CASSPPAVMSEQYF; cdr3_nt: TGTGCCAGCAGCCCCCCCGCGGTTATGTCCGAGCAGTACTTC
d_call: .; v_call: TRBV28; j_call: TRBJ1-1; cdr3_length: 14; clone_size: many; cdr3_aa: CASSLRVANTEAFF; cdr3_nt: TGTGCCAGCAGTTTGAGGGTGGCGAACACTGAAGCTTTCTTT
d_call: .; v_call: TRBV10-2; j_call: TRBJ2-3; cdr3_length: 13; clone_size: .; cdr3_aa: CASTSPSLGTQYF; cdr3_nt: TGCGCCAGCACCTCCCCTAGTCTCGGTACGCAGTATTTT
d_call: .; v_call: TRBV18; j_call: TRBJ2-3; cdr3_length: 15; clone_size: .; cdr3_aa: CASSPIRGLTDTQYF; cdr3_nt: TGTGCCAGCTCACCTATCCGGGGTCTGACAGATACGCAGTATTTT
d_call: .; v_call: TRBV20-1; j_call: TRBJ2-3; cdr3_length: 16; clone_size: few; cdr3_aa: CSAVMVSRSLTDTQYF; cdr3_nt: TGCAGTGCCGTCATGGTGTCGCGGTCACTCACAGATACGCAGTATTTT